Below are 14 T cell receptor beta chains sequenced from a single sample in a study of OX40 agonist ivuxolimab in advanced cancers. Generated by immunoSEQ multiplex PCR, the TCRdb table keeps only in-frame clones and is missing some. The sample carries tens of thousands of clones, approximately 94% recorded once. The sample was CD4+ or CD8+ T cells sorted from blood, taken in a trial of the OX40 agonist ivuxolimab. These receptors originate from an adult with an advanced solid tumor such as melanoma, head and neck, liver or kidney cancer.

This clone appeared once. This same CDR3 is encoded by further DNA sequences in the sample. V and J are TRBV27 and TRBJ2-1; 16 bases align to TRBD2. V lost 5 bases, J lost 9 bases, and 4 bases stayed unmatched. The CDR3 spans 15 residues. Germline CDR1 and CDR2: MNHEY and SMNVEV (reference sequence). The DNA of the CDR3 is TGTGCCAGCAGTCCCGGGACTAGCGGGAGGGGTGAGCAGTTCTTC. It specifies CASSPGTSGRGEQFF.

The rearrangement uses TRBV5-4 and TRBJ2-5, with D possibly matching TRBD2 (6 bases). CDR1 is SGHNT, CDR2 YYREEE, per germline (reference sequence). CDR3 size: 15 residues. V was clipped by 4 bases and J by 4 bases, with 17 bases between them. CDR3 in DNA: TGTGCCAGCAGCCTGGGGGGACCGCGAGGAGAGACCCAGTACTTC. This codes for CASSLGGPRGETQYF.

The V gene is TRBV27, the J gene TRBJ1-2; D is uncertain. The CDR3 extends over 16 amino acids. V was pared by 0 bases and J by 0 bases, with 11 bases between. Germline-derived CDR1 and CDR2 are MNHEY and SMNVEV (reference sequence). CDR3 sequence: CASSLSRQIANYGYTF. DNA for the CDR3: TGTGCCAGCAGTTTATCGAGGCAGATTGCTAACTATGGCTACACCTTC.

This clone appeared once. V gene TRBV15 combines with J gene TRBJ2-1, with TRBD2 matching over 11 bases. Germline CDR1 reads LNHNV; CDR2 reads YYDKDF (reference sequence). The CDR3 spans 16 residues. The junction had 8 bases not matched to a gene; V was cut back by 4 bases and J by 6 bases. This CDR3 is CATSKVLAGALNEQFF. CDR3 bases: TGTGCCACCAGCAAAGTACTAGCGGGAGCCCTCAATGAGCAGTTCTTC.

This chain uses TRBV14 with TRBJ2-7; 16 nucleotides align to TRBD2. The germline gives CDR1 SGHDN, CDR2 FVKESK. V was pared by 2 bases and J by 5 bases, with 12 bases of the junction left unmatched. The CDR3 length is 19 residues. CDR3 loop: CASSQMGLAGGPSENEQYF. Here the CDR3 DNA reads TGTGCCAGCAGCCAAATGGGACTAGCGGGAGGGCCCAGCGAAAACGAGCAGTACTTC.

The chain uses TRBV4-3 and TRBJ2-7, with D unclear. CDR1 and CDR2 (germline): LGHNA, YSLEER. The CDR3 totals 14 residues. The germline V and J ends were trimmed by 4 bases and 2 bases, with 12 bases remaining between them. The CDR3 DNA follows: TGCGCCAGCAGCCCAGGAAGTAGGACCTACGAGCAGTACTTC. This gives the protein CASSPGSRTYEQYF.

The CDR3 is CASTGGRARYNEQFF. CDR3 coding DNA: TGTGCCAGCACCGGAGGGAGGGCAAGATACAATGAGCAGTTCTTC. The chain employs TRBV7-8 and TRBJ2-1; 7 nucleotides line up with TRBD2. The germline V gene has CDR1 SGHVS and CDR2 FQNEAQ. The CDR3 extends over 15 amino acids. The trim removed 7 bases at V and 4 bases at J, leaving 10 bases unmatched. The full variable domain, with the rest looked up from reference TRBV7-8 and TRBJ2-1, is GAGVSQSPRYKVAKRGQDVALRCDPISGHVSLFWYQQALGQGPEFLTYFQNEAQLDKSGLPSDRFFAERPEGSVSTLKIQRTQQEDSAVYLCASTGGRARYNEQFFGPGTRLTVL.

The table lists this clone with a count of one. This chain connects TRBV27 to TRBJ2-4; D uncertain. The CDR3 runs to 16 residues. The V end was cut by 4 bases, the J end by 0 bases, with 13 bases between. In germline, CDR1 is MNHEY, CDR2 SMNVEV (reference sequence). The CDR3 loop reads CASSYRWARAKNIQYF. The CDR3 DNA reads TGTGCCAGCAGTTATCGGTGGGCTCGAGCCAAAAACATTCAGTACTTC.

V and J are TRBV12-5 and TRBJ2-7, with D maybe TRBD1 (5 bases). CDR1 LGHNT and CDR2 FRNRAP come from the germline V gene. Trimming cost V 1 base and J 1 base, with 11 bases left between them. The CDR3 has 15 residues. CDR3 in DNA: TGTGCTAGTGGTTTGGGGTTGGGGCAGTCCTACGAGCAGTACTTC. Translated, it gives CASGLGLGQSYEQYF.

The CDR3 coding sequence is TGTGCCAGTAGTATCTGGGGGAACACCGGGGAGCTGTTTTTT. Translating gives CASSIWGNTGELFF. V usage is TRBV19 and J usage is TRBJ2-2; no clear D gene. The CDR3 has 14 residues. V was cut by 3 bases and J by 1 base, with 6 bases left in between. Germline V gives CDR1 LNHDA, CDR2 SQIVND (reference sequence). The full variable domain, with the rest looked up from reference TRBV19 and TRBJ2-2, is DGGITQSPKYLFRKEGQNVTLSCEQNLNHDAMYWYRQDPGQGLRLIYYSQIVNDFQKGDIAEGYSVSREKKESFPLTVTSAQKNPTAFYLCASSIWGNTGELFFGEGSRLTVL.

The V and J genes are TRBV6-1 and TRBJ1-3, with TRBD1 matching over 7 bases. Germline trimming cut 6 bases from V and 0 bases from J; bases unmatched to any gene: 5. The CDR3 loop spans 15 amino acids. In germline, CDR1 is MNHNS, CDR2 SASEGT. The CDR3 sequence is CASRGTVASGNTIYF. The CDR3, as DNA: TGTGCCAGCAGGGGGACAGTAGCCTCTGGAAACACCATATATTTT.

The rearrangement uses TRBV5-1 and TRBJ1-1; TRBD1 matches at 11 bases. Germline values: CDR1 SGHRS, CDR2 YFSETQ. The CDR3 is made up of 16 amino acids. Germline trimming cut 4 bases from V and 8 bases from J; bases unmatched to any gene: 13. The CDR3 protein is CASSARTGGNVGEAFF. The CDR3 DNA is TGCGCCAGCAGCGCCCGGACAGGGGGCAATGTAGGAGAAGCTTTCTTT. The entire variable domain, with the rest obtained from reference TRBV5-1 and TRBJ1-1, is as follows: KAGVTQTPRYLIKTRGQQVTLSCSPISGHRSVSWYQQTPGQGLQFLFEYFSETQRNKGNFPGRFSGRQFSNSRSEMNVSTLELGDSALYLCASSARTGGNVGEAFFGQGTRLTVV.

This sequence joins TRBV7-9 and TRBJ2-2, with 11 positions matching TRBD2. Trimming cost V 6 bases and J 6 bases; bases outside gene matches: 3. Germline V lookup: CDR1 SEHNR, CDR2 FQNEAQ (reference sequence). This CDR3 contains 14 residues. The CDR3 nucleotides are TGTGCCAGCAGACTAGCGGGAGAGGCCGGGGAGCTGTTTTTT. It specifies CASRLAGEAGELFF.

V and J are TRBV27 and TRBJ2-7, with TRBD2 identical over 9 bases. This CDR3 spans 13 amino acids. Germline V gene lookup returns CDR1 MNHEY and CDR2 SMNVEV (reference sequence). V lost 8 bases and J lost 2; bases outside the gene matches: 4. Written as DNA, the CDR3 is TGTGCCAGCCGAATAGCGGGAGCCTACGAGCAGTACTTC. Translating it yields CASRIAGAYEQYF.